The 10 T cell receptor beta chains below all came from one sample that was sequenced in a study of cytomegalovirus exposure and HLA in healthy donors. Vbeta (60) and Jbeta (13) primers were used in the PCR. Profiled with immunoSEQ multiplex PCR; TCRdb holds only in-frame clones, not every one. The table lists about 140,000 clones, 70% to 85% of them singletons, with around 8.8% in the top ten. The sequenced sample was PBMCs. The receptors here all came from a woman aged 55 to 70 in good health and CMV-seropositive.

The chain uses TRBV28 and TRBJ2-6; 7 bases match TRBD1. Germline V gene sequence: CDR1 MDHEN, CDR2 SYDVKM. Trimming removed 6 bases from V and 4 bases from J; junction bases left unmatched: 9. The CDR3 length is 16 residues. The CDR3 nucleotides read TGTGCCAGCAGCTCTCGAACAGGGGCCGGGGCCAACGTCCTGACTTTC. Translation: CASSSRTGAGANVLTF.

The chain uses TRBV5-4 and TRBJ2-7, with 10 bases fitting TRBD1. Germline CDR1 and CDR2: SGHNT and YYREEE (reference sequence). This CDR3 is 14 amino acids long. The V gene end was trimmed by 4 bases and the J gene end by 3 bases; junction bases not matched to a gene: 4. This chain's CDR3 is CASSPRTGGYEQYF. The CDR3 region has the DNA TGTGCCAGCAGCCCCCGGACAGGGGGCTACGAGCAGTACTTC.

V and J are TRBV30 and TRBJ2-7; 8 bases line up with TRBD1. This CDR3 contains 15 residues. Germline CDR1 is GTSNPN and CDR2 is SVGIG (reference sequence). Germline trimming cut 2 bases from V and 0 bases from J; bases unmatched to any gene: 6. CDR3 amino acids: CAWSKGQAISYEQYF. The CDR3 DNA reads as TGTGCCTGGAGTAAGGGACAGGCCATCTCCTACGAGCAGTACTTC.

The CDR3 spells CASSFIPGRNTEAFF. DNA for the CDR3: TGTGCCAGCAGCTTTATTCCGGGGAGGAACACTGAAGCTTTCTTT. The V gene is TRBV7-9, the J gene TRBJ1-1; D is uncertain. Trimming shortened V by 3 bases and J by 1 base, and 12 bases separated the two germline ends. Germline V gene sequence: CDR1 SEHNR, CDR2 FQNEAQ (reference sequence). CDR3 length: 15 residues.

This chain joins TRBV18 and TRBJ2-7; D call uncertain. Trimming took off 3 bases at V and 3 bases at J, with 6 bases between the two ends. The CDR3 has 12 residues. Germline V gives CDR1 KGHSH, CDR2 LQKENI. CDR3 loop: CASSPSLYEQYF. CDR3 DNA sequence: TGTGCCAGCTCACCTTCTCTCTACGAGCAGTACTTC.

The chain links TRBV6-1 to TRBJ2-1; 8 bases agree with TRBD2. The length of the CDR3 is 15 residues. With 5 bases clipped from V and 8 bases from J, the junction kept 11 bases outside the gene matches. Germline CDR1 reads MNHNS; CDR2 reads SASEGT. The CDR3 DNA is TGTGCCAGCAGTAACGGGAGGGCCTTAGCTTATGAGCAGTTCTTC. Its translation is CASSNGRALAYEQFF.

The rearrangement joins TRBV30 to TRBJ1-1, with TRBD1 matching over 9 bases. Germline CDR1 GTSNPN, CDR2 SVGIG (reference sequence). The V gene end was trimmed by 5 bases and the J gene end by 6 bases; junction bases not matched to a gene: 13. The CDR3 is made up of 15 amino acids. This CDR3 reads CAWDPGQGPQAEAFF. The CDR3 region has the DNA TGTGCCTGGGATCCGGGACAGGGTCCGCAGGCTGAAGCTTTCTTT. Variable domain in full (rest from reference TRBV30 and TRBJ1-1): SQTIHQWPATLVQPVGSPLSLECTVEGTSNPNLYWYRQAAGRGLQLLFYSVGIGQISSEVPQNLSASRPQDRQFILSSKKLLLSDSGFYLCAWDPGQGPQAEAFFGQGTRLTVV.

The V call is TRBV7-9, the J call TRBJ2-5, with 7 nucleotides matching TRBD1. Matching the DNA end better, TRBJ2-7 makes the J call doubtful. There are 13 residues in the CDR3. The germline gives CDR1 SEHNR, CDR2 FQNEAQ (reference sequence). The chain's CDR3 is CASSDRDSYEQYF. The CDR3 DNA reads TGTGCCAGCAGCGACCGGGACAGCTACGAGCAGTACTTC.

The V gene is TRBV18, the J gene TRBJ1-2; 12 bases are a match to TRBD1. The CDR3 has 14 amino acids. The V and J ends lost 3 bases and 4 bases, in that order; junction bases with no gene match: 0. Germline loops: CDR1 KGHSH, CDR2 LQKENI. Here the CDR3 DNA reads TGTGCCAGCTCACCGGGACAGGGGGCCTATGGCTACACCTTC. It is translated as CASSPGQGAYGYTF.

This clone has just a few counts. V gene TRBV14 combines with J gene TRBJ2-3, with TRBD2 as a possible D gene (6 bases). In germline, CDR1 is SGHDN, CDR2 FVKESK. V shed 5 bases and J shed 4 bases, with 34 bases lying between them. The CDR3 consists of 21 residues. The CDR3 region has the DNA TGTGCCAGCAGCGGAAGAGGGGCAGCTAAAGGGTCTAGCGCCCCCCCAGATACGCAGTATTTT. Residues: CASSGRGAAKGSSAPPDTQYF.